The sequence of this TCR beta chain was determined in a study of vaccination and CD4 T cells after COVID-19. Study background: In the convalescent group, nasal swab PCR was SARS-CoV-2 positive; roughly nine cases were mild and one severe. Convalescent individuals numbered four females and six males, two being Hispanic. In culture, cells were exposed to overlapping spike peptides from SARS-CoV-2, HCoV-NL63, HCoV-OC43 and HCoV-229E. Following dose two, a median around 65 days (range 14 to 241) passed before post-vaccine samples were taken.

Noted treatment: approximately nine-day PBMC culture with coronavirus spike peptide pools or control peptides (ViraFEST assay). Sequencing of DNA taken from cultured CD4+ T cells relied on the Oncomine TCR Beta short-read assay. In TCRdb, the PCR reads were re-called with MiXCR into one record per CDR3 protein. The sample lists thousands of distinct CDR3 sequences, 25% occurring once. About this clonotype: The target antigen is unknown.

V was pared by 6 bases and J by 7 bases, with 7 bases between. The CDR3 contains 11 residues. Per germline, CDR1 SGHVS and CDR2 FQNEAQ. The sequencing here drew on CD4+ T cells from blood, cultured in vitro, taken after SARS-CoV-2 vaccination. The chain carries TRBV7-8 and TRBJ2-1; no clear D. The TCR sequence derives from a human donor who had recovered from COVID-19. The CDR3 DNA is TGTGCCAGCAGGGAGAGTAATGAGCAGTTCTTC. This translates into CASRESNEQFF.